The text below deals with one TCR beta chain. This sample's time point: pre-treatment baseline. Germline V lookup: CDR1 SGHRS, CDR2 YFSETQ. The length of the CDR3 is 15 residues. V was shortened by 1 base and J by 2 bases, with 11 bases between the two germline ends. The data were produced by immunoSEQ multiplex PCR, yet TCRdb's version contains in-frame clones alone and is incomplete. The table shows around 15,000 clones, with about 85% occurring only once. The sample comes from a study of blood T cell dynamics during melanoma immunotherapy. The clonotype originates from a human donor with melanoma. The sequences come from blood, collected from a patient treated with checkpoint blockade. This chain joins TRBV5-1 and TRBJ2-3; the D gene is possibly TRBD2 (6 bases). The CDR3 DNA is TGCGCCAGCAGCTTGTGGCGGGGACCCACAGATACGCAGTATTTT. Amino acid sequence: CASSLWRGPTDTQYF.